The 20 T cell receptor beta chains below were found in one sample sequenced in a study of blood T cell repertoires in COVID-19. The repertoire was sequenced with immunoSEQ multiplex PCR; TCRdb's copy has only in-frame clones and lacks some. This sample yields about 170,000 clones, of which about four fifths are seen a single time; roughly 2% belongs to the top ten. The material sequenced was peripheral blood. The origin of the receptors is a woman aged 80 or over with acute or convalescent COVID-19.

The V gene is TRBV4-1, the J gene TRBJ2-1; D unclear. V lost 1 base, J lost 4 bases, and 11 bases lay in between. CDR3 length: 15 residues. CDR1 MGHRA and CDR2 YSYEKL come from the germline V gene. The chain's CDR3 is CASSQGSARYNEQFF. The CDR3 nucleotides are TGCGCCAGCAGCCAAGGGAGTGCCAGATACAATGAGCAGTTCTTC.

Concerning this clone: The sample carries other DNA sequences with the same CDR3. CDR3 in DNA: TGCGCCAGCAGCCAAGAAGGTACCAGGGGGACAGATACGCAGTATTTT. Translated: CASSQEGTRGTDTQYF. V gene TRBV4-1 combines with J gene TRBJ2-3, with 7 bases that match TRBD1. In germline, CDR1 is MGHRA, CDR2 YSYEKL. V trimming: 0 bases; J trimming: 3 bases; junction bases outside the gene matches: 6. The CDR3 is 16 amino acids.

The chain uses TRBV19 and TRBJ1-5; 8 nucleotides match TRBD1. The ends lost 5 bases at V and 7 bases at J; junction bases unmatched: 7. Germline V gene data show CDR1 as LNHDA and CDR2 as SQIVND (reference sequence). The CDR3 covers 14 residues. CDR3 sequence: CASSWGQAGQPQHF. CDR3 nucleotide sequence: TGTGCCAGTAGTTGGGGACAGGCGGGACAGCCCCAGCATTTT.

The chain joins TRBV7-2 to TRBJ2-7; 7 bases match TRBD2. The germline V gene encodes CDR1 SGHTA and CDR2 FQGNSA. This CDR3 comprises 12 residues. V gave up 4 bases and J gave up 5 bases; unmatched junction bases: 2. The chain's CDR3 is CASSWEGHEQYF. The DNA of the CDR3 is TGTGCCAGCAGCTGGGAGGGCCACGAGCAGTACTTC. Together with reference TRBV7-2 and TRBJ2-7, the CDR3 gives the full variable domain: GAGVSQSPSNKVTEKGKDVELRCDPISGHTALYWYRQSLGQGLEFLIYFQGNSAPDKSGLPSDRFSAERTGGSVSTLTIQRTQQEDSAVYLCASSWEGHEQYFGPGTRLTVT.

The chain couples TRBV18 to TRBJ1-5; D is possibly TRBD1 (6 bases). Per the germline V gene, CDR1 is KGHSH and CDR2 is LQKENI. V lost 3 bases and J lost 5, with 11 bases in between. This CDR3 contains 14 residues. The CDR3 sequence: CASSPTGMDQPQHF. Written as DNA, the CDR3 is TGTGCCAGCTCACCTACAGGGATGGATCAGCCCCAGCATTTT.

This clone was seen only once. The chain carries TRBV5-6 and TRBJ2-7; no firm D call. The V gene's germline CDR1 is SGHDT and CDR2 YYEEEE. V lost 4 bases, J lost 3 bases, and 8 bases lay in between. The CDR3 loop spans 12 amino acids. CDR3 loop: CASSRTDYEQYF. In DNA, the CDR3 is TGTGCCAGCAGCAGAACAGACTACGAGCAGTACTTC.

The rearrangement joins TRBV25-1 to TRBJ2-1, with a weak D call TRBD1 (5 bases). This CDR3 spans 12 amino acids. Trimming cost V 5 bases and J 14 bases, with 16 bases left between them. CDR1 and CDR2 (germline): MGHDK, SYGVNS. CDR3 sequence: CASSNRVGHEFF. In DNA, the CDR3 is TGTGCCAGCAGTAACCGGGTGGGGCATGAGTTCTTC.

CDR3: CASSWDRVGTEAFF. The CDR3 DNA follows: TGTGCCAGCAGTTGGGACAGGGTTGGAACTGAAGCTTTCTTT. J is TRBJ1-1 and V is TRBV6-5; 9 bases match TRBD1. Losses at the gene ends were 4 bases for V and 5 bases for J; bases not matched to a gene: 5. Germline V gives CDR1 MNHEY, CDR2 SVGAGI. The CDR3 spans 14 residues.

V and J are TRBV5-1 and TRBJ1-1, with D hard to call. Germline V gene data show CDR1 as SGHRS and CDR2 as YFSETQ. CDR3 length: 14 residues. V was pared by 0 bases and J by 0 bases, with 6 bases between. CDR3 DNA sequence: TGCGCCAGCAGCTTGGAGAGGATGAACACTGAAGCTTTCTTT. Residues: CASSLERMNTEAFF.

The rearrangement uses TRBV5-4 and TRBJ2-1; 15 bases fit TRBD2. The germline CDR1 and CDR2 sequences are SGHNT and YYREEE (reference sequence). V lost 3 bases, J lost 9 bases, and 13 bases stayed unmatched. The CDR3 extends over 18 amino acids. For the CDR3, the DNA is TGTGCCAGCAGCTCCGGGACTAGCGGGGGGCAAATCGCGGGTGAGCAGTTCTTC. It yields the protein CASSSGTSGGQIAGEQFF.

This clone was detected only once. This chain links TRBV7-8 with TRBJ2-7, with D hard to call. Germline values: CDR1 SGHVS, CDR2 FQNEAQ. Trimming pared 5 bases from V and 5 bases from J, leaving 7 bases between. The CDR3 runs 11 residues. The CDR3 DNA follows: TGTGCCAGCAGCCTCCGGGACGAGCAGTACTTC. Translating gives CASSLRDEQYF.

The V gene is TRBV18, the J gene TRBJ1-5; D perhaps matches TRBD1 (5 bases). V lost 3 bases and J lost 1, with 10 bases in between. Germline CDR1 KGHSH, CDR2 LQKENI. This CDR3 spans 15 amino acids. CDR3 nucleotides: TGTGCCAGCTCACCGGATCGGGGGAGCAATCAGCCCCAGCATTTT. It translates to CASSPDRGSNQPQHF.

The chain carries TRBV10-2 and TRBJ1-3, with TRBD1 matching over 9 bases. V gave up 9 bases and J gave up 2 bases; unmatched junction bases: 5. The CDR3 covers 14 residues. Germline values: CDR1 WSHSY, CDR2 SAAADI. CDR3 residues: CASGDREPGNTIYF. CDR3 nucleotide sequence: TGCGCCAGTGGGGACAGGGAACCTGGAAACACCATATATTTT.

This clone was observed a single time. This chain joins TRBV10-3 and TRBJ2-7; tentatively, D is TRBD2 (5 bases). The CDR3 has 12 residues. CDR1 and CDR2 from the germline V gene are ENHRY and SYGVKD. V was cut by 7 bases and J by 6 bases, with 13 bases left in between. CDR3 bases: TGTGCCATCAAGGAGGCAGCCGGCGAGCAGTACTTC. This codes for CAIKEAAGEQYF.

The count of this clone is one. J is TRBJ2-6 and V is TRBV15, with TRBD1 identical over 9 bases. The CDR3 spans 17 residues. Trimming cost V 3 bases and J 0 bases; bases outside gene matches: 3. CDR1 is LNHNV and CDR2 is YYDKDF in the germline V gene (reference sequence). The CDR3 loop reads CATSRGTGSSGANVLTF. CDR3 in DNA: TGTGCCACCAGCAGGGGGACAGGGAGCTCTGGGGCCAACGTCCTGACTTTC.

CDR3 coding DNA: TGTGCCACCAGTGACACTGACAGGGGATATAGCAATCAGCCCCAGCATTTT. The encoded protein is CATSDTDRGYSNQPQHF. The chain has TRBV24-1 and TRBJ1-5, with TRBD1 matching over 8 bases. Germline V CDR1 and CDR2: KGHDR, SFDVKD. The CDR3 spans 17 residues. Trimming removed 4 bases from V and 0 bases from J; junction bases left unmatched: 7.

This chain uses TRBV6-1 with TRBJ2-6; 10 nucleotides agree with TRBD1. With 4 bases clipped from V and 0 bases from J, the junction kept 12 bases outside the gene matches. Germline V CDR1 and CDR2: MNHNS, SASEGT. The CDR3 totals 20 residues. CDR3 protein: CASSAVTGTGALSGANVLTF. The CDR3 DNA reads TGTGCCAGCAGTGCTGTAACCGGGACAGGGGCCCTCTCTGGGGCCAACGTCCTGACTTTC.

This clone has ten or more counts. The chain is built from TRBV19 and TRBJ1-6, with D possibly TRBD1 on 5 matching bases. Germline V gene sequence: CDR1 LNHDA, CDR2 SQIVND (reference sequence). Trimming took 8 bases from V and 7 from J, leaving 21 bases between them. This CDR3 is 16 amino acids long. CDR3 nucleotide sequence: TGTGCCAGTCACTCGCCCGCCCGGGGGGAAAATTCACCCCTCCACTTT. Translation gives CASHSPARGENSPLHF.

The rearrangement uses TRBV4-3 and TRBJ2-4; 10 bases align to TRBD2. The germline V gene has CDR1 LGHNA and CDR2 YSLEER. The CDR3 covers 18 residues. V lost 0 bases and J lost 1; bases outside the gene matches: 6. The CDR3 region has the DNA TGCGCCAGCAGCCAAGATGCCAGCGGGAGGGGCGCCAAAAACATTCAGTACTTC. Its protein is CASSQDASGRGAKNIQYF.

The rearrangement joins TRBV19 to TRBJ1-3, with 7 bases identical to TRBD1. Germline V gives CDR1 LNHDA, CDR2 SQIVND (reference sequence). With 6 bases clipped from V and 0 bases from J, the junction kept 8 bases outside the gene matches. The CDR3 runs 16 residues. The CDR3 DNA follows: TGTGCCAGTAGGACGGGACAGACCGGCTCTGGAAACACCATATATTTT. Amino acid sequence: CASRTGQTGSGNTIYF.